Following are 14 T cell receptor beta chains from one sample sequenced in a study of cytomegalovirus exposure and HLA in healthy donors. The primer mix had 60 Vbeta and 13 Jbeta primers. Here immunoSEQ multiplex PCR was the method, and the copy in TCRdb shows in-frame clones only, minus some. The table records more than 150,000 clones, about 75% of them present only once. Sequenced material: PBMCs. The receptors were gathered from a woman in her thirties or forties in good health and CMV-seropositive.

This clone has just a few counts. The chain is built from TRBV7-2 and TRBJ1-2; tentatively, D is TRBD1 (5 bases). Trimming pared 1 base from V and 2 bases from J, leaving 11 bases between. Germline V CDR1 and CDR2: SGHTA, FQGNSA. This CDR3 spans 15 amino acids. The CDR3 region has the DNA TGTGCCAGCAGCTTAGGGCCAGGGAAGAACTATGGCTACACCTTC. This codes for CASSLGPGKNYGYTF.

This chain connects TRBV18 to TRBJ2-2; TRBD1 matches at 7 bases. The length of the CDR3 is 15 residues. Germline CDR1 is KGHSH and CDR2 is LQKENI. V lost 3 bases, J lost 5 bases, and 6 bases stayed unmatched. CDR3 bases: TGTGCCAGCTCACCCCGACAGGGAGAAACCGGGGAGCTGTTTTTT. This translates into CASSPRQGETGELFF.

The J gene is TRBJ2-1, the V gene TRBV7-9; 8 bases are a match to TRBD2. The CDR3 has 14 residues. Looked up from germline, CDR1 is SEHNR and CDR2 is FQNEAQ (reference sequence). V trimming: 8 bases; J trimming: 7 bases; junction bases outside the gene matches: 10. The CDR3 is CASSPGGGMNEQFF. CDR3 in DNA: TGTGCCAGCTCCCCGGGAGGGGGGATGAATGAGCAGTTCTTC.

V and J are TRBV4-1 and TRBJ2-1, with 7 bases aligning to TRBD2. V shed 3 bases and J 3 bases; nucleotides not matched to a gene: 5. This CDR3 has 15 amino acids. The germline V gene has CDR1 MGHRA and CDR2 YSYEKL. The CDR3 DNA follows: TGCGCCAGCAGCCACGGCGGGGACTACTACAATGAGCAGTTCTTC. Translated, it gives CASSHGGDYYNEQFF.

The table lists this clone with a count of one. This chain joins TRBV2 and TRBJ2-1, with TRBD2 matching over 10 bases. J lost 2 bases, V lost 5 bases, and 6 bases had no gene match. The CDR3 totals 16 residues. The V gene's germline CDR1 is SNHLY and CDR2 FYNNEI. The CDR3 bases are TGTGCCAGCAGTTCGTCCGGGACTAGCGCCTACAATGAGCAGTTCTTC. Translation: CASSSSGTSAYNEQFF.

This clone was recorded once. One end of the junction fails to match germline, which may point to a read error. This chain uses TRBV2 with TRBJ1-1; perhaps TRBD1 as D (6 bases). The CDR3 is made up of 13 amino acids. Germline V gene sequence: CDR1 SNHLY, CDR2 FYNNEI. The CDR3 DNA reads TGTTCCAGTACTGACAGGTCCTTCGCTGAAGCTTTCTTT. Translating it yields CSSTDRSFAEAFF.

The rearrangement links TRBV7-9 to TRBJ2-7; D may be TRBD2 (6 bases). The CDR3 has 15 amino acids. CDR1 and CDR2 (germline): SEHNR, FQNEAQ (reference sequence). The germline V and J ends were trimmed by 1 base and 2 bases, with 12 bases remaining between them. In nucleotides, the CDR3 is TGTGCCAGCAGCTTAGTTGCTTCGGGGGCCTACGAGCAGTACTTC. Protein product: CASSLVASGAYEQYF.

This sequence joins TRBV29-1 and TRBJ2-5; D is possibly TRBD1 (5 bases). Gene TRBJ2-7 matches the end of the DNA better, so the J call may be wrong. This CDR3 has 13 amino acids. CDR1 and CDR2 (germline): SQVTM, ANQGSEA. In DNA form, the CDR3 reads TGCAGCGCATCAGGGTGGGCCCCCTACGAGCAGTACTTC. This codes for CSASGWAPYEQYF.

The chain employs TRBV6-5 and TRBJ2-7, with D tentatively TRBD1 (5 bases). The germline gives CDR1 MNHEY, CDR2 SVGAGI. Trimming stripped 6 bases from V and 7 bases from J, with 13 bases between. This CDR3 is 12 amino acids long. This CDR3 is CASRTLTEEQYF. Written as DNA, the CDR3 is TGTGCCAGCAGGACCCTGACAGAGGAGCAGTACTTC.

V and J are TRBV28 and TRBJ2-1; D is possibly TRBD1 (6 bases). This CDR3 region has 16 residues. V shed 4 bases and J shed 7 bases, with 20 bases lying between them. Germline assignment: CDR1 MDHEN and CDR2 SYDVKM. The CDR3 loop reads CASSSSRRARGNEQFF. The CDR3 coding sequence is TGTGCCAGCAGTTCCTCCAGGCGGGCCAGGGGAAATGAGCAGTTCTTC.

The rearrangement uses TRBV5-4 and TRBJ2-1; 9 bases are shared with TRBD1. The CDR3 runs 15 residues. Germline trimming cut 0 bases from V and 9 bases from J; bases unmatched to any gene: 7. Germline V lookup: CDR1 SGHNT, CDR2 YYREEE (reference sequence). The CDR3 loop is CASSLDGGQGFEQFF. DNA of the CDR3: TGTGCCAGCAGCTTGGATGGGGGACAGGGTTTTGAGCAGTTCTTC.

V and J are TRBV19 and TRBJ2-2, with 7 nucleotides matching TRBD2. The CDR3 extends over 15 amino acids. Per the germline V gene, CDR1 is LNHDA and CDR2 is SQIVND (reference sequence). The ends lost 7 bases at V and 8 bases at J; junction bases unmatched: 13. CDR3 amino acids: CASTSGIAGAGELFF. CDR3 sequence (DNA): TGTGCCAGTACCTCGGGGATAGCGGGTGCGGGGGAGCTGTTTTTT.

This chain connects TRBV11-3 to TRBJ2-2, with D perhaps TRBD1 (5 bases). Germline V gene data show CDR1 as SGHNT and CDR2 as YENEEA. The V gene lost 5 bases and the J gene lost 4 bases, with 8 bases spanning the gap. The CDR3 consists of 13 residues. DNA of the CDR3: TGTGCCAGCAGCCGGACACGCACCGGGGAGCTGTTTTTT. Translation: CASSRTRTGELFF.

As concerns this clone: Its ends do not fully match the called genes, so a read error is possible. The rearrangement joins TRBV7-7 to TRBJ2-1, with 7 bases identical to TRBD2. In germline, CDR1 is SSHAT, CDR2 FNYEAQ (reference sequence). This CDR3 contains 13 residues. Here the CDR3 reads CASSPSAGDEQFF. The CDR3 coding sequence is TGTGCTAGCAGCCCCTCTGCGGGGGATGAGCAGTTCTTC.